Sequencing of this T cell receptor (beta chain) was carried out in a study of cytomegalovirus exposure and HLA in healthy donors. Study observations and caveats: The number of N-insertions in an Asian-associated ancestry cluster was reportedly below the approximately 680-donor mean in a later analysis. Roughly uniform depth of sequencing across donors was assumed in presence/absence analyses. Later work showed greater clonal expansion in HLA-associated TCR beta chains than in equally common others.

The PCR contained 60 Vbeta and 13 Jbeta primers. Sequenced by immunoSEQ multiplex PCR; TCRdb stores in-frame clones only, minus some. The table records about 190,000 clones, about 69% of them present only once. A word on this clone: No antigen is known for it.

The length of the CDR3 is 13 residues. Germline CDR1 and CDR2: SNHLY and FYNNEI. V was pared by 7 bases and J by 4 bases, with 10 bases between. The source material was PBMCs. The sequence came from a man aged 25-45 years in good health and CMV-seropositive. The chain is built from TRBV2 and TRBJ1-4; maybe TRBD1 (5 bases). The CDR3 nucleotides read TGTGCCAGCATAGCGGGGGTTAATGAAAAACTGTTTTTT. It codes for CASIAGVNEKLFF.